One and the same sample provided the 26 T cell receptor beta chains below, sequenced in a study of cytomegalovirus exposure and HLA in healthy donors. 13 Jbeta primers and 60 Vbeta primers were used for the PCR. Assay: immunoSEQ multiplex PCR; the TCRdb copy retains only in-frame clones and omits some. This table has some 130,000 clones, around 80% appearing once. Source material: PBMCs. The receptors derive from a man aged 25-45 years in good health.

The rearrangement joins TRBV5-8 to TRBJ2-3, with 13 bases fitting TRBD2. The CDR3 spans 15 residues. After removal of 4 bases from V and 5 bases from J, the junction contained 4 bases not matched to a gene. CDR1 is SGHTS and CDR2 is YDEGEE in the germline V gene. CDR3 sequence: CASSTRTSGRDTQYF. In DNA form, the CDR3 reads TGTGCCAGCAGCACAAGGACTAGCGGGAGAGATACGCAGTATTTT.

The V gene is TRBV5-1, the J gene TRBJ1-4, with D tentatively TRBD1 (5 bases). V was trimmed by 0 bases and J by 8 bases, leaving 11 bases between them. Germline CDR1 SGHRS, CDR2 YFSETQ. The CDR3 consists of 14 residues. For the CDR3, the DNA is TGCGCCAGCAGCTTGGGTCAGGGTGGGGAAAAACTGTTTTTT. Protein: CASSLGQGGEKLFF. The whole variable domain, filled in from reference TRBV5-1 and TRBJ1-4, reads KAGVTQTPRYLIKTRGQQVTLSCSPISGHRSVSWYQQTPGQGLQFLFEYFSETQRNKGNFPGRFSGRQFSNSRSEMNVSTLELGDSALYLCASSLGQGGEKLFFGSGTQLSVL.

The chain uses TRBV7-4 and TRBJ2-2, with TRBD1 identical over 8 bases. The V gene's germline CDR1 is SGHVT and CDR2 SQSDAQ. This CDR3 has 20 residues. The V and J ends lost 0 bases and 0 bases, in that order; junction bases with no gene match: 12. CDR3 sequence: CASSLASWGQASANTGELFF. CDR3 coding DNA: TGTGCCAGCAGCTTAGCAAGCTGGGGACAGGCCTCCGCGAACACCGGGGAGCTGTTTTTT. The full variable domain, its missing parts supplied by reference TRBV7-4 and TRBJ2-2, is GAGVSQSPRYKVAKRGRDVALRCDSISGHVTLYWYRQTLGQGSEVLTYSQSDAQRDKSGRPSGRFSAERPERSVSTLKIQRTEQGDSAVYLCASSLASWGQASANTGELFFGEGSRLTVL.

The chain carries TRBV11-2 and TRBJ2-1; weak D call: TRBD2 (5 bases). Germline V CDR1 and CDR2: SGHAT, FQNNGV. The CDR3 is made up of 14 amino acids. The germline V and J ends were trimmed by 9 bases and 0 bases, with 12 bases remaining between them. CDR3 bases: TGTGCCAGTGAGCGGCTTAGCTCCTACAATGAGCAGTTCTTC. The encoded protein is CASERLSSYNEQFF.

The gene calls are TRBV15 and TRBJ2-3; the match to TRBD2 covers 8 bases. CDR1 is LNHNV and CDR2 is YYDKDF in the germline V gene (reference sequence). The CDR3 has 14 residues. J was trimmed by 4 bases and V by 5 bases; bases with no gene match: 5. CDR3 protein: CATSSRAGADTQYF. The CDR3 DNA sequence: TGTGCCACCAGCTCGCGAGCGGGAGCAGATACGCAGTATTTT.

The chain combines TRBV9 with TRBJ2-1; 7 bases fit TRBD2. The V segment lost 4 bases and the J segment 6 bases; nucleotides outside the gene matches: 7. This CDR3 comprises 14 residues. Per the germline V gene, CDR1 is SGDLS and CDR2 is YYNGEE. CDR3 loop: CASSPQGGSNEQFF. The CDR3 bases are TGTGCCAGCAGCCCCCAGGGAGGGAGCAATGAGCAGTTCTTC.

This sequence joins TRBV29-1 and TRBJ1-1, with TRBD1 matching over 8 bases. The CDR3 extends over 14 amino acids. Germline-derived CDR1 and CDR2 are SQVTM and ANQGSEA. The J segment lost 4 bases and the V segment lost 7 bases, leaving 11 bases of the junction unmatched. The CDR3, as DNA: TGCAGCGCCAGGGAACAGGGGGAGAGCACTGAAGCTTTCTTT. It specifies CSAREQGESTEAFF.

The chain uses TRBV13 and TRBJ2-7; the D gene is possibly TRBD1 (6 bases). The CDR3 has 16 amino acids. Per germline, CDR1 PRHDT and CDR2 FYEKMQ (reference sequence). V gave up 5 bases and J gave up 3 bases, with 20 bases separating them. CDR3 sequence reads: CASSQTQGLTSYEQYF. CDR3 DNA: TGTGCCAGCAGCCAAACCCAGGGGCTAACCAGCTACGAGCAGTACTTC.

The V gene is TRBV7-3, the J gene TRBJ2-1, with 9 bases fitting TRBD2. From germline, CDR1 is SGHTA and CDR2 FQGTGA. The CDR3 is made up of 15 amino acids. V shed 5 bases and J 6 bases; nucleotides not matched to a gene: 8. CDR3 coding DNA: TGTGCCAGCAGCCCCCAGGGGACTAGCATCAATGAGCAGTTCTTC. Encoded protein: CASSPQGTSINEQFF.

The CDR3 coding sequence is TGTGCCTGGAGTGGGGACAGGGCGTTGGCCGGGGAGCTGTTTTTT. Translation gives CAWSGDRALAGELFF. The chain is built from TRBV30 and TRBJ2-2; 9 nucleotides match TRBD1. CDR3 length: 15 residues. The V and J ends lost 1 base and 6 bases, in that order; junction bases with no gene match: 6. Germline lookup yields CDR1 GTSNPN and CDR2 SVGIG (reference sequence).

V gene TRBV19 combines with J gene TRBJ2-1; D perhaps matches TRBD1 (5 bases). Germline CDR1 and CDR2: LNHDA and SQIVND (reference sequence). Trimming stripped 6 bases from V and 2 bases from J, with 8 bases between. This CDR3 comprises 13 residues. CDR3 DNA: TGTGCCAGTAGCCCAGGGCCCTACAATGAGCAGTTCTTC. Encoded protein: CASSPGPYNEQFF.

This chain links TRBV4-3 with TRBJ2-6; maybe TRBD1 (5 bases). The length of the CDR3 is 16 residues. The germline V and J ends were trimmed by 3 bases and 2 bases, with 11 bases remaining between them. CDR1 and CDR2 (germline): LGHNA, YSLEER. Here the CDR3 DNA reads TGCGCCAGCAGCCAGGTGGCAGGGACTGGGGCCAACGTCCTGACTTTC. Amino acid sequence: CASSQVAGTGANVLTF.

The rearrangement uses TRBV2 and TRBJ1-4; TRBD1 agrees at 11 bases. The length of the CDR3 is 14 residues. Looked up from germline, CDR1 is SNHLY and CDR2 is FYNNEI. After removal of 6 bases from V and 14 bases from J, the junction contained 11 bases not matched to a gene. The DNA for the CDR3 is TGTGCCAGCAGAGGGACAGGGGGGAGGGGGAGGCTGTTTTTT. This translates into CASRGTGGRGRLFF.

CDR3 nucleotide sequence: TGCTCCGCGGGGGCCGAAAAACTGTTTTTT. It encodes CSAGAEKLFF. V gene TRBV20-1 combines with J gene TRBJ1-4, with TRBD1 as a possible D gene (6 bases). The germline CDR1 and CDR2 sequences are DFQATT and SNEGSKA (reference sequence). The CDR3 length is 10 residues.

V gene TRBV21-1 combines with J gene TRBJ2-7; the table gives TRBD2 as D, unverified against the DNA. TRBV21-1 is a pseudogene. The CDR3 is 15 amino acids. The CDR3 nucleotides read TGTGCCAGCAGCAAATTCGAGGGCCCATTGGACGAGCAGTACTTC. Its protein is CASSKFEGPLDEQYF.

The chain has TRBV27 and TRBJ2-5; 9 nucleotides line up with TRBD1. The J call may be incorrect, as the DNA end agrees better with TRBJ2-7. Germline V gene sequence: CDR1 MNHEY, CDR2 SMNVEV (reference sequence). The CDR3 sequence is 15 residues long. CDR3 DNA sequence: TGTGCCAGCAGTCCCACAGGGGGCCCCACCTACGAGCAGTACTTC. It translates to CASSPTGGPTYEQYF.

The chain uses TRBV29-1 and TRBJ2-7; 9 bases line up with TRBD1. Losses at the gene ends were 6 bases for V and 5 bases for J; bases not matched to a gene: 5. The CDR3 sequence is 12 residues long. Germline V lookup: CDR1 SQVTM, CDR2 ANQGSEA. CDR3 sequence reads: CSVNRGRDEQYF. The CDR3 region has the DNA TGCAGCGTAAACAGGGGGCGCGACGAGCAGTACTTC.

The rearrangement links TRBV4-1 to TRBJ1-5; D unclear. Between the trimmed V and J ends, which lost 0 bases and 8 bases, there was a span of 14 bases. This CDR3 region has 15 residues. From germline, CDR1 is MGHRA and CDR2 YSYEKL. CDR3 DNA: TGCGCCAGCAGCCAAGATTTCGGGGTCCCCGAGCCCCAGCATTTT. It translates to CASSQDFGVPEPQHF.

This chain joins TRBV5-6 and TRBJ1-5, with D possibly matching TRBD1 (6 bases). Per germline, CDR1 SGHDT and CDR2 YYEEEE. Trimming removed 3 bases at V and 2 bases at J, with 15 bases between. This CDR3 has 16 amino acids. The CDR3: CASSWGGQGRNQPQHF. In nucleotides, the CDR3 is TGTGCCAGCAGCTGGGGGGGGCAGGGTCGCAATCAGCCCCAGCATTTT.

This chain uses TRBV4-1 with TRBJ2-5; D might be TRBD2 (5 bases). The V end lost 2 bases, the J end lost 6 bases, and 10 bases lay between the germline ends. CDR1 and CDR2 from the germline V gene are MGHRA and YSYEKL. CDR3 length equals 13 residues. As DNA, the CDR3 is TGCGCCAGCAGCCAACCCCCGGGGAAGACCCAGTACTTC. This codes for CASSQPPGKTQYF.

The rearrangement uses TRBV11-2 and TRBJ1-4, with TRBD1 matching 11 bases. CDR1 SGHAT and CDR2 FQNNGV come from the germline V gene. This CDR3 comprises 17 residues. V shed 3 bases and J 4 bases; nucleotides not matched to a gene: 7. This CDR3 reads CASSLGQGVGGNEKLFF. CDR3 DNA sequence: TGTGCCAGCAGCTTGGGACAGGGGGTAGGAGGTAATGAAAAACTGTTTTTT.

The chain carries TRBV6-1 and TRBJ1-2, with 9 bases lining up with TRBD1. The CDR3 length is 12 residues. Germline V gives CDR1 MNHNS, CDR2 SASEGT. V shed 10 bases, J shed 4 bases, and the junction held 4 bases outside the gene matches. The CDR3 protein is CATPDRGYGYTF. CDR3 nucleotides: TGTGCCACCCCGGACAGGGGCTATGGCTACACCTTC.

The chain employs TRBV9 and TRBJ2-3, with D uncertain. CDR1 is SGDLS and CDR2 is YYNGEE in the germline V gene. The CDR3 extends over 14 amino acids. With 3 bases removed from V and 4 bases from J, the gap between germline ends came to 12 bases. CDR3 coding DNA: TGTGCCAGCAGCGCCCCGGGTGGTTCAGATACGCAGTATTTT. This encodes CASSAPGGSDTQYF.

The chain combines TRBV10-3 with TRBJ2-1; TRBD2 agrees at 8 bases. Germline V gene sequence: CDR1 ENHRY, CDR2 SYGVKD. Germline trimming cut 6 bases from V and 2 bases from J; bases unmatched to any gene: 9. The CDR3 sequence is 16 residues long. CDR3 protein: CAIRRAGLGAYNEQFF. The CDR3 DNA sequence: TGTGCCATCAGGAGGGCGGGACTAGGGGCCTACAATGAGCAGTTCTTC.

V usage is TRBV27 and J usage is TRBJ2-1, with TRBD1 as a possible D gene (6 bases). The CDR3 consists of 13 residues. Trimming left V 4 bases short and J 10 bases short, with 14 bases between. Germline V gene data show CDR1 as MNHEY and CDR2 as SMNVEV (reference sequence). The CDR3 is CASSSPTGHEQFF. CDR3 DNA sequence: TGTGCCAGCAGTTCCCCTACGGGACACGAGCAGTTCTTC.

J is TRBJ2-1 and V is TRBV11-3; D unclear. Germline CDR1 reads SGHNT; CDR2 reads YENEEA. This CDR3 is built from 15 residues. V lost 0 bases to trimming and J lost 2 bases, with 8 bases between them. The CDR3 DNA is TGTGCCAGCAGCTTAGAGCAGGTTCCCTACAATGAGCAGTTCTTC. Protein product: CASSLEQVPYNEQFF.